This TCR beta chain was sequenced in a study of blood T cells in healthy people across ages. The authors ran a second PCR of about 7 to 11 cycles using a sample-barcoded 5' primer and a J-beta primer mix. In TCRdb, the 5' RACE reads were re-called with MiXCR into one record per CDR3 protein. The table lists about 580,000 distinct CDR3 sequences, 45% to 55% of them singletons. The V end was cut by 1 base, the J end by 4 bases, with 8 bases between. Germline assignment: CDR1 LGHNA and CDR2 YNFKEQ. The CDR3 length is 13 residues. This clonotype was obtained from an elderly man in good health. Sequencing was carried out using blood. The chain employs TRBV4-2 and TRBJ2-7, with unresolved D. Here the CDR3 DNA reads TGTGCCAGCAGCCAAGGACCCGGATACGAGCAGTACTTC. Residues: CASSQGPGYEQYF.